The entry below describes one TCR beta chain. The sample belongs to a study of cytomegalovirus exposure and HLA in healthy donors. Both 60 Vbeta primers and 13 Jbeta primers went into the PCR. Data came from immunoSEQ multiplex PCR; TCRdb stores just in-frame clones and leaves some out. The sample totals 53,000 or so clones. Germline V CDR1 and CDR2: MNHEY, SMNVEV (reference sequence). V was cut by 5 bases and J by 0 bases, with 4 bases left in between. The length of the CDR3 is 13 residues. The TCR sequence derives from a man between 18 and 35 years old in good health and CMV-seropositive. The chain recombines TRBV27 with TRBJ1-4; D remains unclear. The sample comprised PBMCs. The CDR3: CASSPATNEKLFF. CDR3 bases: TGTGCCAGCAGTCCCGCAACTAATGAAAAACTGTTTTTT.